The 21 T cell receptor beta chains presented below share a single source sample, sequenced in a study of Ad26.COV2.S vaccination and SARS-CoV-2 variants. Measured with immunoSEQ multiplex PCR; TCRdb has only the in-frame clones, and not every one. Here the sample spans about 350,000 clones, about 85% being singletons. Noted treatment: roughly 19 received Ad26.COV2.S at low or high dose, single or two shots; several received placebo; per-sample allocation not given. Specimen acquisition occurred on day 63 following the initial vaccine or placebo injection. The source material was peripheral blood, sampled in a trial of Ad26.COV2.S vaccine versus placebo. These receptors were taken from a person aged 18-65 years who received the Ad26.COV2.S COVID-19 vaccine or a placebo.

The gene calls are TRBV6-1 and TRBJ2-7; no definite D call. V lost 2 bases and J lost 3, with 5 bases in between. The V gene's germline CDR1 is MNHNS and CDR2 SASEGT. CDR3 length equals 12 residues. CDR3 region: CASSEPIYEQYF. The CDR3 coding sequence is TGTGCCAGCAGTGAACCTATCTACGAGCAGTACTTC.

In DNA form, the CDR3 reads TGTGCCAGCAGCCCTGCCGGGACGACTGAAGCTTTCTTT. As protein: CASSPAGTTEAFF. The V and J genes are TRBV7-3 and TRBJ1-1; tentatively, D is TRBD1 (5 bases). This CDR3 comprises 13 residues. V lost 5 bases and J lost 5, with 12 bases in between. From germline, CDR1 is SGHTA and CDR2 FQGTGA.

The J gene is TRBJ2-3, the V gene TRBV10-1; D might be TRBD2 (6 bases). V lost 11 bases to trimming and J lost 2 bases, with 17 bases between them. Germline V gene data show CDR1 as WNHNN and CDR2 as SYGVQD (reference sequence). This CDR3 has 14 residues. As DNA, the CDR3 is TGCGCCCCTCCATCTAGCGCTTACACAGATACGCAGTATTTT. This codes for CAPPSSAYTDTQYF.

V usage is TRBV4-3 and J usage is TRBJ2-2; D call uncertain. Trimming stripped 0 bases from V and 1 base from J, with 18 bases between. Germline V lookup: CDR1 LGHNA, CDR2 YSLEER. This CDR3 has 19 residues. The CDR3 protein is CASSQDSSLNSWNTGELFF. The CDR3 nucleotides are TGCGCCAGCAGCCAAGATTCCTCCCTGAATAGCTGGAACACCGGGGAGCTGTTTTTT.

This clone has a single count. The CDR3 DNA is TGTGCCAGCTCCGGGACAGGGCTTGCCGGGGAGCTGTTTTTT. This encodes CASSGTGLAGELFF. This rearrangement joins TRBV25-1 to TRBJ2-2, with TRBD1 matching over 9 bases. Germline V gene sequence: CDR1 MGHDK, CDR2 SYGVNS. After removal of 8 bases from V and 6 bases from J, the junction contained 7 bases not matched to a gene. This CDR3 has 14 amino acids. The full variable domain, with the rest looked up from reference TRBV25-1 and TRBJ2-2, is EADIYQTPRYLVIGTGKKITLECSQTMGHDKMYWYQQDPGMELHLIHYSYGVNSTEKGDLSSESTVSRIRTEHFPLTLESARPSHTSQYLCASSGTGLAGELFFGEGSRLTVL.

The rearrangement joins TRBV28 to TRBJ2-7, with 7 bases matching TRBD1. The V gene's germline CDR1 is MDHEN and CDR2 SYDVKM. The CDR3 is 15 residues long. V lost 4 bases and J lost 3; bases outside the gene matches: 9. The CDR3 DNA sequence: TGTGCCAGCAGTTCGAGACAGGGTGGGGTCTACGAGCAGTACTTC. The encoded protein is CASSSRQGGVYEQYF.

The genes are TRBV24-1 and TRBJ1-5, with 9 bases lining up with TRBD1. Trimming at V came to 1 base and at J to 3 bases, leaving 6 bases not matched to a gene. The CDR3 is 17 amino acids. Germline V gives CDR1 KGHDR, CDR2 SFDVKD. CDR3 in amino acids: CATSDFSRDRANQPQHF. Here the CDR3 DNA reads TGTGCCACCAGTGATTTTTCCCGGGACAGGGCCAATCAGCCCCAGCATTTT.

In DNA form, the CDR3 reads TGTGCCAGCAGCTTAGGACACACAGATACGCAGTATTTT. It yields the protein CASSLGHTDTQYF. The chain links TRBV7-6 to TRBJ2-3; D gene ambiguous. The CDR3 extends over 13 amino acids. Germline-derived CDR1 and CDR2 are SGHVS and FNYEAQ. Trimming took off 1 base at V and 2 bases at J, with 4 bases between the two ends.

The V gene is TRBV28, the J gene TRBJ1-5; 7 nucleotides agree with TRBD1. CDR1 and CDR2 from the germline V gene are MDHEN and SYDVKM. The CDR3 sequence is 16 residues long. With 6 bases clipped from V and 6 bases from J, the junction kept 14 bases outside the gene matches. This CDR3 is CASRLQGSGWGQPQHF. The CDR3 DNA sequence: TGTGCCAGCAGGTTACAGGGGAGTGGGTGGGGTCAGCCCCAGCATTTT.

This clone was seen just once. This chain connects TRBV6-5 to TRBJ2-2; D gene uncertain. Trimming shortened V by 4 bases and J by 5 bases, and 8 bases separated the two germline ends. From germline, CDR1 is MNHEY and CDR2 SVGAGI. The length of the CDR3 is 13 residues. The CDR3 reads CASSLATTGELFF. CDR3 bases: TGTGCCAGCAGTTTGGCTACAACCGGGGAGCTGTTTTTT.

This clone was counted a few times. This chain connects TRBV5-1 to TRBJ2-3; no reliable D call. CDR3 length: 11 amino acids. Germline-derived CDR1 and CDR2 are SGHRS and YFSETQ. Deletions cut 4 bases from V and 7 bases from J, with 7 bases between. The CDR3 region is CASSVSNTQYF. The CDR3 nucleotides are TGCGCCAGCAGCGTCTCCAATACGCAGTATTTT.

The rearrangement uses TRBV20-1 and TRBJ2-1; D gene unclear. The germline CDR1 and CDR2 sequences are DFQATT and SNEGSKA (reference sequence). CDR3 length equals 11 residues. Trimming shortened V by 0 bases and J by 8 bases, and 5 bases separated the two germline ends. CDR3 residues: CSARDNYEQFF. The CDR3 DNA reads as TGCAGTGCTAGAGATAACTATGAGCAGTTCTTC.

This clone was observed once. CDR3 bases: TGTGCCTGGAGACAGGGGGCGTCACTGTTTTTT. Translating it yields CAWRQGASLFF. The rearrangement joins TRBV30 to TRBJ1-4, with TRBD1 matching 9 bases. Germline V gene data show CDR1 as GTSNPN and CDR2 as SVGIG (reference sequence). The CDR3 consists of 11 residues. V gave up 3 bases and J gave up 13 bases; unmatched junction bases: 3. Complete variable domain (other parts from reference TRBV30 and TRBJ1-4): SQTIHQWPATLVQPVGSPLSLECTVEGTSNPNLYWYRQAAGRGLQLLFYSVGIGQISSEVPQNLSASRPQDRQFILSSKKLLLSDSGFYLCAWRQGASLFFGSGTQLSVL.

The V call is TRBV6-6, the J call TRBJ2-5, with 9 bases identical to TRBD1. This CDR3 contains 15 residues. Germline assignment: CDR1 MNHNY and CDR2 SVGAGI (reference sequence). The V gene end was trimmed by 10 bases and the J gene end by 5 bases; junction bases not matched to a gene: 14. The CDR3 DNA follows: TGTGCCACCAGCAACGGACAGGGGATCAAGGAGACCCAGTACTTC. Translating gives CATSNGQGIKETQYF.

The J gene is TRBJ2-7, the V gene TRBV19; 7 nucleotides line up with TRBD1. The CDR3 runs 15 residues. V was pared by 4 bases and J by 3 bases, with 9 bases of the junction left unmatched. CDR1 is LNHDA and CDR2 is SQIVND in the germline V gene (reference sequence). This CDR3 reads CASSTRTGNYYEQYF. In DNA form, the CDR3 reads TGTGCCAGTAGTACTCGGACAGGAAATTACTACGAGCAGTACTTC.

This clone was counted a single time. The chain combines TRBV9 with TRBJ2-1, with 8 nucleotides matching TRBD2. J gave up 2 bases and V 3 bases, and 10 bases lay outside the gene matches. Germline V gene data show CDR1 as SGDLS and CDR2 as YYNGEE. This CDR3 is 17 amino acids long. The CDR3 coding sequence is TGTGCCAGCAGCGCCCGGGTTAGCGGGACTACCTACAATGAGCAGTTCTTC. Translating gives CASSARVSGTTYNEQFF.

The V call is TRBV4-1, the J call TRBJ2-7; perhaps TRBD2 as D (5 bases). The CDR3 runs 16 residues. Germline lookup yields CDR1 MGHRA and CDR2 YSYEKL. V was pared by 3 bases and J by 0 bases, with 15 bases between. The CDR3 nucleotides read TGCGCCAGCAGCCAGTCAGTTGGAGGAAGCTCCTACGAGCAGTACTTC. Its translation is CASSQSVGGSSYEQYF.

This rearrangement joins TRBV6-2 or TRBV6-3 to TRBJ2-5; 9 bases are a match to TRBD1. J lost 7 bases, V lost 5 bases, and 11 bases had no gene match. This CDR3 comprises 15 residues. CDR1 MNHEY and CDR2 SVGEGT come from the germline V gene. The DNA of the CDR3 is TGTGCCAGCAGTCTGGACAGGGGAATTCGGAGGACCCAGTACTTC. It specifies CASSLDRGIRRTQYF.

The chain joins TRBV30 to TRBJ2-5; TRBD2 agrees at 9 bases. The CDR3 has 17 amino acids. Germline CDR1 GTSNPN, CDR2 SVGIG (reference sequence). The J segment lost 5 bases and the V segment lost 2 bases, leaving 15 bases of the junction unmatched. The CDR3 sequence is CAWSWGVAGAIGETQYF. Written as DNA, the CDR3 is TGTGCCTGGAGTTGGGGGGTAGCGGGAGCAATAGGGGAGACCCAGTACTTC.

The rearrangement uses TRBV28 and TRBJ1-1, with D tentatively TRBD1 (5 bases). The CDR3 covers 15 residues. Per the germline V gene, CDR1 is MDHEN and CDR2 is SYDVKM. The V end lost 4 bases, the J end lost 2 bases, and 14 bases lay between the germline ends. The CDR3 DNA is TGTGCCAGCAGTTACCCCCCGACAGATAACACTGAAGCTTTCTTT. Its protein is CASSYPPTDNTEAFF.

The V gene is TRBV12-3 or TRBV12-4, the J gene TRBJ2-2; the D is unclear. The CDR3 covers 12 residues. The V end was cut by 6 bases, the J end by 7 bases, with 9 bases between. The CDR3 DNA reads as TGTGCCAGCAGCCTAGGTGGCGGGGAGCTGTTTTTT. Translation: CASSLGGGELFF.